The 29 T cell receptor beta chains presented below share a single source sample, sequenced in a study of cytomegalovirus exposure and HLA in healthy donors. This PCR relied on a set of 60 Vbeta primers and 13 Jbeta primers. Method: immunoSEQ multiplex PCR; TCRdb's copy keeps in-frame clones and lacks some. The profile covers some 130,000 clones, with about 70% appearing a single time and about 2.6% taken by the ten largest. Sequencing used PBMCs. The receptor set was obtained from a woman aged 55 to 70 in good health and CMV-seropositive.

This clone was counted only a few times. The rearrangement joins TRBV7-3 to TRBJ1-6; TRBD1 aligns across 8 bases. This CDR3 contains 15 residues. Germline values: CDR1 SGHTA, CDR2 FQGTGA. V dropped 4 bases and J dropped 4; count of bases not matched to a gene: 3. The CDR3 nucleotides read TGTGCCAGCAGCTCCGGGACAGGTTATAATTCACCCCTCCACTTT. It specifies CASSSGTGYNSPLHF.

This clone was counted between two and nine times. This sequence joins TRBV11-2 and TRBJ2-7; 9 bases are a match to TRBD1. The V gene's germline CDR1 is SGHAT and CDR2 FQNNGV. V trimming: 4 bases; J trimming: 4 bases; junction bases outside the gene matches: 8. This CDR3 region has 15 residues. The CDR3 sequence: CASSSGTGKLYEQYF. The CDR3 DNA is TGTGCCAGCAGCTCCGGGACAGGGAAGTTATACGAGCAGTACTTC.

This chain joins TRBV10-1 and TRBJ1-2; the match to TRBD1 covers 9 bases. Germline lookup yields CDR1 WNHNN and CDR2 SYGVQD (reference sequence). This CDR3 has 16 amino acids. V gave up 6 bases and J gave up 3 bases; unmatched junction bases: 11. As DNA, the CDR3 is TGCGCCAGCAGCTCACCGGGACAGGGAGCGGACTATGGCTACACCTTC. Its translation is CASSSPGQGADYGYTF.

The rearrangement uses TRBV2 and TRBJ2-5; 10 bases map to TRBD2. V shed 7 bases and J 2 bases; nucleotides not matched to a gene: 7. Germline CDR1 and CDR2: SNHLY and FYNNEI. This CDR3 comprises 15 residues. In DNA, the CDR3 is TGTGCCAGCATGGGGCTAGCGGGGGTACAAGAGACCCAGTACTTC. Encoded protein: CASMGLAGVQETQYF.

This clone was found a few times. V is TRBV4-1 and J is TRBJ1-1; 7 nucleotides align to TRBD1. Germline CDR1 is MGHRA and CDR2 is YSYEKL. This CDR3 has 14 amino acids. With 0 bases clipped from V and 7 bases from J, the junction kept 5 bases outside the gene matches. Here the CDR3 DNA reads TGCGCCAGCAGCCAAGAAGGACAGGTCGATGAAGCTTTCTTT. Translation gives CASSQEGQVDEAFF.

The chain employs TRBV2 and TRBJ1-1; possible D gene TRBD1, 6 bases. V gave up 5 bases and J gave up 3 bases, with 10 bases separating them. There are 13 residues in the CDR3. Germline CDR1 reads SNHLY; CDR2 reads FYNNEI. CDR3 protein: CASSPQGYTEAFF. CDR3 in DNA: TGTGCCAGCAGTCCTCAGGGGTACACTGAAGCTTTCTTT. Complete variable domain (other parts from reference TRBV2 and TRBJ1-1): EPEVTQTPSHQVTQMGQEVILRCVPISNHLYFYWYRQILGQKVEFLVSFYNNEISEKSEIFDDQFSVERPDGSNFTLKIRSTKLEDSAMYFCASSPQGYTEAFFGQGTRLTVV.

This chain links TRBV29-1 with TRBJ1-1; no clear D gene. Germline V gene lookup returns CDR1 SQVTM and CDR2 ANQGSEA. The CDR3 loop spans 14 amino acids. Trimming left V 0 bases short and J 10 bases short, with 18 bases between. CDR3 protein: CSVEDQMGGFGAFF. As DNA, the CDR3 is TGCAGCGTTGAAGATCAAATGGGAGGGTTTGGAGCTTTCTTT.

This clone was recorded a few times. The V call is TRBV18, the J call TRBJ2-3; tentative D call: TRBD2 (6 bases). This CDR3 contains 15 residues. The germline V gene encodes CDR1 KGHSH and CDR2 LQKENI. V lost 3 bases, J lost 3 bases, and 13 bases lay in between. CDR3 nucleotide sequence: TGTGCCAGCTCACCCCGGACTATTGAGACAGATACGCAGTATTTT. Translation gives CASSPRTIETDTQYF.

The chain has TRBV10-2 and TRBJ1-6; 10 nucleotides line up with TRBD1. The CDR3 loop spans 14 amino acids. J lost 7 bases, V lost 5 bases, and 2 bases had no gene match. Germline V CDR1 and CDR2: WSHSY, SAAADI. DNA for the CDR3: TGCGCCAGCAGTCAGGGACAGGGGAATTCACCCCTCCACTTT. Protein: CASSQGQGNSPLHF.

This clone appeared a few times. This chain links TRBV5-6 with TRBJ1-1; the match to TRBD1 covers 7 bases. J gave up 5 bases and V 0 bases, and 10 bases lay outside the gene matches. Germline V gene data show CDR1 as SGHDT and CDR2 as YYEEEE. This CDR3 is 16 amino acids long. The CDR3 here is CASSLGTGLKGTEAFF. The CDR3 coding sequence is TGTGCCAGCAGCTTGGGGACAGGTCTTAAGGGGACTGAAGCTTTCTTT.

The CDR3 nucleotides read TGCGCCAGCAGCACGACCAGGGATGATTCACCCCTCCACTTT. Translating it yields CASSTTRDDSPLHF. This sequence joins TRBV5-1 and TRBJ1-6, with D maybe TRBD1 (5 bases). This CDR3 contains 14 residues. V gave up 4 bases and J gave up 8 bases, with 13 bases separating them. In germline, CDR1 is SGHRS, CDR2 YFSETQ. The variable domain in full, completed from reference TRBV5-1 and TRBJ1-6, reads KAGVTQTPRYLIKTRGQQVTLSCSPISGHRSVSWYQQTPGQGLQFLFEYFSETQRNKGNFPGRFSGRQFSNSRSEMNVSTLELGDSALYLCASSTTRDDSPLHFGNGTRLTVT.

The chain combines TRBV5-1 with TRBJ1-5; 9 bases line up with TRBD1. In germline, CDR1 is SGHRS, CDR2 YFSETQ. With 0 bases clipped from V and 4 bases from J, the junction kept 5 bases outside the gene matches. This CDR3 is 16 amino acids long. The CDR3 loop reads CASSLGTGERNQPQHF. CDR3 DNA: TGCGCCAGCAGCTTGGGGACAGGGGAAAGGAATCAGCCCCAGCATTTT.

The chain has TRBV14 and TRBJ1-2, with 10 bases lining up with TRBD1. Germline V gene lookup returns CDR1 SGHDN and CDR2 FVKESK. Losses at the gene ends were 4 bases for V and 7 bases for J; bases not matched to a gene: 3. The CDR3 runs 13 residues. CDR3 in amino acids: CASSRQGASGYTF. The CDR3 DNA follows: TGTGCCAGCAGCCGACAGGGGGCGAGTGGCTACACCTTC.

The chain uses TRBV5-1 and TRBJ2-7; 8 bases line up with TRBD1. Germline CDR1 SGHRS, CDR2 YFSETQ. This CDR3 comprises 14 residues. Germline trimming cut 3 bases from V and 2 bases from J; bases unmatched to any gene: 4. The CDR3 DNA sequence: TGCGCCAGCAGCTCGACAGGGGAGCCCTACGAGCAGTACTTC. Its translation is CASSSTGEPYEQYF.

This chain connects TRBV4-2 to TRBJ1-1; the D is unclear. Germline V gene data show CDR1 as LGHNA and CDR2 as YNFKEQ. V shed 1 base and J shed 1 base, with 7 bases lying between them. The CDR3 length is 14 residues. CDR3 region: CASSQGAGNTEAFF. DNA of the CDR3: TGTGCCAGCAGCCAAGGGGCGGGGAACACTGAAGCTTTCTTT.

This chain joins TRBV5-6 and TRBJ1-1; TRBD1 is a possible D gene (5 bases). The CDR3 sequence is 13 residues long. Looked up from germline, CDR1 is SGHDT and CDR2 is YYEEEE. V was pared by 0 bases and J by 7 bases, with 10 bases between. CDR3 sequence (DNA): TGTGCCAGCAGCTTGGGACGGGGGGTTGAAGCTTTCTTT. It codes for CASSLGRGVEAFF.

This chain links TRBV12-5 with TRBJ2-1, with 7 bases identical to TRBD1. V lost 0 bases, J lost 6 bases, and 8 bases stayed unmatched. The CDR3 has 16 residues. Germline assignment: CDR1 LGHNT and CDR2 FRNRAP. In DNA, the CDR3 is TGTGCTAGTGGTTTGGTAATAACGGCAGGGGGCAATGAGCAGTTCTTC. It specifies CASGLVITAGGNEQFF. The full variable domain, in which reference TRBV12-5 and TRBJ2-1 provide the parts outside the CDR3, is DARVTQTPRHKVTEMGQEVTMRCQPILGHNTVFWYRQTMMQGLELLAYFRNRAPLDDSGMPKDRFSAEMPDATLATLKIQPSEPRDSAVYFCASGLVITAGGNEQFFGPGTRLTVL.

CDR3 residues: CASSLERGTDTQYF. CDR3 coding DNA: TGTGCCAGCAGCTTGGAAAGGGGAACAGATACGCAGTATTTT. The chain employs TRBV5-5 and TRBJ2-3, with D perhaps TRBD1 (5 bases). Germline CDR1 SGHKS, CDR2 YYEKEE (reference sequence). The CDR3 has 14 amino acids. Trimming removed 0 bases at V and 3 bases at J, with 8 bases between.

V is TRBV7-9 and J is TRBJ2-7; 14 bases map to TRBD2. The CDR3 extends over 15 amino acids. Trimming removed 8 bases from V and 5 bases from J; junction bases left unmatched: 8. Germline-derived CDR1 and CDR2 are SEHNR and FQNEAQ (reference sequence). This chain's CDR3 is CASGGLAGASDEQYF. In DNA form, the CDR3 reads TGTGCCAGCGGGGGACTAGCGGGGGCTTCCGACGAGCAGTACTTC. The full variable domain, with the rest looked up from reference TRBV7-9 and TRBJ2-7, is DTGVSQNPRHKITKRGQNVTFRCDPISEHNRLYWYRQTLGQGPEFLTYFQNEAQLEKSRLLSDRFSAERPKGSFSTLEIQRTEQGDSAMYLCASGGLAGASDEQYFGPGTRLTVT.

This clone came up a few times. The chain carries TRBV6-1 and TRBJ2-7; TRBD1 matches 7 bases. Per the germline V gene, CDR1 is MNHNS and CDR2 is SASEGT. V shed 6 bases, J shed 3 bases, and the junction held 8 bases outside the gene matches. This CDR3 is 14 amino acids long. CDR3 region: CASSDRDSHYEQYF. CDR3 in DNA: TGTGCCAGCAGCGACCGGGACAGCCACTACGAGCAGTACTTC.

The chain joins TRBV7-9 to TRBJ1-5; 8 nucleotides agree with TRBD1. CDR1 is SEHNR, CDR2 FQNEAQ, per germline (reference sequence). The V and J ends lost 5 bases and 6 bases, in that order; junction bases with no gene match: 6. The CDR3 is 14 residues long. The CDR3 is CASSGQGNSQPQHF. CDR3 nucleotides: TGTGCCAGCAGCGGACAGGGTAATAGTCAGCCCCAGCATTTT.

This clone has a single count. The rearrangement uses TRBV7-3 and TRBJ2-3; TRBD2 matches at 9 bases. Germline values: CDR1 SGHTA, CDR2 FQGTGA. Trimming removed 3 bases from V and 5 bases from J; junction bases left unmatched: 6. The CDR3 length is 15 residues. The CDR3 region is CASSLRGGRKDTQYF. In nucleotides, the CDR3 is TGTGCCAGCAGCTTGCGGGGGGGCCGTAAAGATACGCAGTATTTT.

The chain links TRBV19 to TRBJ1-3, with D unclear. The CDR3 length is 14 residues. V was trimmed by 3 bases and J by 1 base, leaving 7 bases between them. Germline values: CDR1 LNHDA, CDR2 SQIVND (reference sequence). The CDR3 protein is CASSIQASGNTIYF. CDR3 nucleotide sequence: TGTGCCAGTAGTATCCAGGCGTCTGGAAACACCATATATTTT.

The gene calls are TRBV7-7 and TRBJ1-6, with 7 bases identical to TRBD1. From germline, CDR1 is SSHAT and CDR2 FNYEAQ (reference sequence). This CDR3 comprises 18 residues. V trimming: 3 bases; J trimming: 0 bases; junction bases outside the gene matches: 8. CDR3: CASSFYRGLSSYNSPLHF. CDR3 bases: TGTGCCAGCAGCTTCTACAGGGGCCTGAGCTCCTATAATTCACCCCTCCACTTT.

The CDR3 loop reads CASSYAGGGYTF. The CDR3 DNA follows: TGTGCCAGCAGTTACGCGGGGGGCGGCTACACCTTC. This chain links TRBV6-5 with TRBJ1-2; D possibly corresponds to TRBD1 (6 bases). CDR1 and CDR2 from the germline V gene are MNHEY and SVGAGI. This CDR3 contains 12 residues. The ends were cut back, 2 bases at V and 8 bases at J, with 9 bases in the middle.

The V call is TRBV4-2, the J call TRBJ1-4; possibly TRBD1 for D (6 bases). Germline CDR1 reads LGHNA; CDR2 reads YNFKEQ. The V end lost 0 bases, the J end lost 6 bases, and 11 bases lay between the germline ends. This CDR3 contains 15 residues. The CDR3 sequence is CASSQDEGVDEKLFF. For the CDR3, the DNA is TGTGCCAGCAGCCAAGACGAGGGGGTGGATGAAAAACTGTTTTTT.

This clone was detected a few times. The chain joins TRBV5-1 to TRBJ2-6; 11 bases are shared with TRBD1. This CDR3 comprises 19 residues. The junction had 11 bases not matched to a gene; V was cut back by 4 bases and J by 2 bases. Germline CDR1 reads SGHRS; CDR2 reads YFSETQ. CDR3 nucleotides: TGCGCCAGCAGCGCCGGGACAGGGGGATTTTTGGCTGGGGCCAACGTCCTGACTTTC. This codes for CASSAGTGGFLAGANVLTF.

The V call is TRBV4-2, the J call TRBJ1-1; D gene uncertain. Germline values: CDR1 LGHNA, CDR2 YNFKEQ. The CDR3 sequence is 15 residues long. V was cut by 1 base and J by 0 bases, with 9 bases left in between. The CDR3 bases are TGTGCCAGCAGCCAAGTGAGGATAATGAACACTGAAGCTTTCTTT. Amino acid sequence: CASSQVRIMNTEAFF.

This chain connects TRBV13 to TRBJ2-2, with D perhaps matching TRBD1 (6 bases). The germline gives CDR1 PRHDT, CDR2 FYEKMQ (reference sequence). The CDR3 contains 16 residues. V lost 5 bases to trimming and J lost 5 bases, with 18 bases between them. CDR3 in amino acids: CASSLRGSSTTGELFF. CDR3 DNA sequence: TGTGCCAGCAGCCTCAGGGGCTCTAGTACGACCGGGGAGCTGTTTTTT.